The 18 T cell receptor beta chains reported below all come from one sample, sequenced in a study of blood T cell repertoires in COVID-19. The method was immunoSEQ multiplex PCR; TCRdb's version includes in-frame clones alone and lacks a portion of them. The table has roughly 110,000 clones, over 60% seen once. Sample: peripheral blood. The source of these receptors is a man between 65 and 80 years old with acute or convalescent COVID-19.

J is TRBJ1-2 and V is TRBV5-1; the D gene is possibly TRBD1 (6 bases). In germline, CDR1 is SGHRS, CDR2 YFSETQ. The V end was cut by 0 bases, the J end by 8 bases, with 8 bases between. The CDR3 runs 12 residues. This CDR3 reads CASSLDRDGYTF. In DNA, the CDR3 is TGCGCCAGCAGCTTGGACAGGGACGGCTACACCTTC.

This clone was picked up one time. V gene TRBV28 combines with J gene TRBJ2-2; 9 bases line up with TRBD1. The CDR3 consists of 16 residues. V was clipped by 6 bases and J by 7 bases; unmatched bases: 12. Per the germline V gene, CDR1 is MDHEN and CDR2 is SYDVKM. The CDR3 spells CASSPPTGGKVGELFF. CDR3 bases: TGTGCCAGCAGCCCCCCCACAGGGGGCAAGGTCGGGGAGCTGTTTTTT.

This chain's CDR3 is CASSRKGLAPYNEQFF. The CDR3 DNA sequence: TGTGCCAGCAGCCGCAAGGGACTAGCGCCTTACAATGAGCAGTTCTTC. The chain is built from TRBV13 and TRBJ2-1; 10 bases agree with TRBD2. CDR1 and CDR2 (germline): PRHDT, FYEKMQ (reference sequence). Trimming took 5 bases from V and 4 from J; bases not matched to a gene: 8. The CDR3 has 16 amino acids.

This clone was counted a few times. The CDR3 bases are TGTGCCAGCAGCCACCTATCGACAGGGCCAAATCCCGGCTACACCTTC. Translation gives CASSHLSTGPNPGYTF. The chain is built from TRBV3-1 (or the pseudogene TRBV3-2) and TRBJ1-2, with TRBD1 matching 7 bases. The J segment lost 8 bases and the V segment lost 3 bases, leaving 15 bases of the junction unmatched. The CDR3 has 16 residues. The V gene's germline CDR1 is LGHDT and CDR2 YNNKEL (reference sequence).

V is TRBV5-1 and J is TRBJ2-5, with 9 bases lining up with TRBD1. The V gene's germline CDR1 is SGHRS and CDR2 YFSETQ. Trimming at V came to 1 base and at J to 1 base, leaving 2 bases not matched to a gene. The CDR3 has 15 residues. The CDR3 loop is CASSLNRGLQETQYF. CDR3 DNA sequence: TGCGCCAGCAGCTTGAACAGGGGGCTCCAAGAGACCCAGTACTTC.

CDR3 amino acids: CASSMGTGNNSPLHF. The CDR3, as DNA: TGTGCCAGCAGCATGGGGACAGGGAACAATTCACCCCTCCACTTT. The chain is built from TRBV7-3 and TRBJ1-6; TRBD1 matches at 9 bases. Per the germline V gene, CDR1 is SGHTA and CDR2 is FQGTGA. V trimming: 5 bases; J trimming: 7 bases; junction bases outside the gene matches: 6. This CDR3 spans 15 amino acids.

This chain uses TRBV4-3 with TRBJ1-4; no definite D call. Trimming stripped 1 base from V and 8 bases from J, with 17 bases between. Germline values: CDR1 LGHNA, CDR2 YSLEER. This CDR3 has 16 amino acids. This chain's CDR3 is CASSQGSDLGWEKLFF. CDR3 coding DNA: TGCGCCAGCAGCCAAGGGTCAGACCTAGGCTGGGAAAAACTGTTTTTT.

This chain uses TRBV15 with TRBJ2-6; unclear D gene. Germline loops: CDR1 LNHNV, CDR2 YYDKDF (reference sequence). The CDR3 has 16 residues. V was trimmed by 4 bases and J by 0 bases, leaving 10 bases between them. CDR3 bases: TGTGCCACCAGCAATTTTCCCCTCTCTGGGGCCAACGTCCTGACTTTC. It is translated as CATSNFPLSGANVLTF. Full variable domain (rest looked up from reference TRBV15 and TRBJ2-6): DAMVIQNPRYQVTQFGKPVTLSCSQTLNHNVMYWYQQKSSQAPKLLFHYYDKDFNNEADTPDNFQSRRPNTSFCFLDIRSPGLGDTAMYLCATSNFPLSGANVLTFGAGSRLTVL.

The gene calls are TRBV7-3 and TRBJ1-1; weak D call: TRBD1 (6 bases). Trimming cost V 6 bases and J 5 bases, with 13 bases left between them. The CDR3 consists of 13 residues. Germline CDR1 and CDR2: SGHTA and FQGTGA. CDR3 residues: CASSLQGRTEAFF. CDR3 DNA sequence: TGTGCCAGCAGTCTACAGGGTCGAACTGAAGCTTTCTTT.

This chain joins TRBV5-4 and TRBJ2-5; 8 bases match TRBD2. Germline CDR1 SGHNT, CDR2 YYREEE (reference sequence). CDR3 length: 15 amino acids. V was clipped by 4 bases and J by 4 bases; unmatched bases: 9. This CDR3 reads CASSRSGGGGETQYF. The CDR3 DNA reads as TGTGCCAGCAGCCGGAGCGGGGGAGGTGGAGAGACCCAGTACTTC.

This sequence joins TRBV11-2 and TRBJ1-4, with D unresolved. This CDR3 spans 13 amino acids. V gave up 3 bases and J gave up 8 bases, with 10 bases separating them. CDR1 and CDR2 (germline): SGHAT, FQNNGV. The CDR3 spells CASSLRIMEKLFF. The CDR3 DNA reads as TGTGCCAGCAGCTTGAGAATAATGGAAAAACTGTTTTTT.

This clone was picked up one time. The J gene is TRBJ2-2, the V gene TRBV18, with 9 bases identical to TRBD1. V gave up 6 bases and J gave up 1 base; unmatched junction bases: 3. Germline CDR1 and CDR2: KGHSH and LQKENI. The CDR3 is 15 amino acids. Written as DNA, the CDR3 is TGTGCCAGCTCCCAGGGACAGGGGAACACCGGGGAGCTGTTTTTT. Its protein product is CASSQGQGNTGELFF.

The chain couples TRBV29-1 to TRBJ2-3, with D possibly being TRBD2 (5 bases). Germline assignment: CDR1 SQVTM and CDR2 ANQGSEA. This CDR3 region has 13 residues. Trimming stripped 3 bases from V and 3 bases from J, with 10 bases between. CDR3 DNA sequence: TGCAGCGTTGAGAGGGCGGAAACAGATACGCAGTATTTT. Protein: CSVERAETDTQYF.

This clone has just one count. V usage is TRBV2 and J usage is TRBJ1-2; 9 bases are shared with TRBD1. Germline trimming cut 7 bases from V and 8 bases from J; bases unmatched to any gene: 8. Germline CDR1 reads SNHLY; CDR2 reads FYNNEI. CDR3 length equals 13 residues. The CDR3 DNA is TGTGCCAGCATCGAACAGGGGGCAGGGGGCTACACCTTC. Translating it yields CASIEQGAGGYTF.

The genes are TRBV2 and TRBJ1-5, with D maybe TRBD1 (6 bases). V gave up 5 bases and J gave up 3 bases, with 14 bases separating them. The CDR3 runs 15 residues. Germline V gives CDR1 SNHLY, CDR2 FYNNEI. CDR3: CASSLSDRYNQPQHF. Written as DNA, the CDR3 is TGTGCCAGCAGTCTTTCCGACAGGTACAATCAGCCCCAGCATTTT.

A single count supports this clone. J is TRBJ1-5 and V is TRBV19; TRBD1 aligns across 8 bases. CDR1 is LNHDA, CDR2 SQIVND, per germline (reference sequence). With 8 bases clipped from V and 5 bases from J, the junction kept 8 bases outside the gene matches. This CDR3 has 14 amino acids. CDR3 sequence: CASSGGLNDQPQHF. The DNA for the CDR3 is TGTGCCAGTTCAGGGGGCCTAAACGATCAGCCCCAGCATTTT. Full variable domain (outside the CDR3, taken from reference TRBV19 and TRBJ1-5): DGGITQSPKYLFRKEGQNVTLSCEQNLNHDAMYWYRQDPGQGLRLIYYSQIVNDFQKGDIAEGYSVSREKKESFPLTVTSAQKNPTAFYLCASSGGLNDQPQHFGDGTRLSIL.

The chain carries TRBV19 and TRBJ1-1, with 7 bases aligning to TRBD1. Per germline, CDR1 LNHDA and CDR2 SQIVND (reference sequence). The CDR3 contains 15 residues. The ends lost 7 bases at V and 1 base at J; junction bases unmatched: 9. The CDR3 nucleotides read TGTGCCAGTAAGGGAAGGGGGCAACCGAACACTGAAGCTTTCTTT. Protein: CASKGRGQPNTEAFF.

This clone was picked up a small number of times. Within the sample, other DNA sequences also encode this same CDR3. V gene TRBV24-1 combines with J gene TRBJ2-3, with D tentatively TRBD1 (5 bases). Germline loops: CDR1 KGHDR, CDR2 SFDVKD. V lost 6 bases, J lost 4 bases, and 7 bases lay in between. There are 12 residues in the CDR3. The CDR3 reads CATSQGPDTQYF. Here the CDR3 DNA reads TGTGCCACCAGTCAGGGCCCAGATACGCAGTATTTT.